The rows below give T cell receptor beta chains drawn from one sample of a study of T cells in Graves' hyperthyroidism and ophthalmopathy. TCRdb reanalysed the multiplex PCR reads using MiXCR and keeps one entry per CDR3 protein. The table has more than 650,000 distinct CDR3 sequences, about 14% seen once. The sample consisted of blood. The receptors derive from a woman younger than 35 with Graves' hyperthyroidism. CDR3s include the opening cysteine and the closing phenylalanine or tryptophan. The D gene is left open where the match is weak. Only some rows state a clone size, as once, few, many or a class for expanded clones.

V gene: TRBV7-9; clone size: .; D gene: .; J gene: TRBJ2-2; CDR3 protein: CASSPGTSVGLFF; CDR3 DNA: TGTGCCAGCAGCCCGGGGACGAGCGTCGGGCTGTTTTTT
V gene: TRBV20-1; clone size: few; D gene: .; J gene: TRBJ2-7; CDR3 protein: CSARDFGSYEQYF; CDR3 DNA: TGCAGTGCTAGAGATTTTGGGTCCTACGAGCAGTACTTC
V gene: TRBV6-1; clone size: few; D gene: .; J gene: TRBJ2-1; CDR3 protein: CASSRGTTYNEQFF; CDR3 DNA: TGTGCCAGCAGTCGGGGGACAACCTACAATGAGCAGTTCTTC
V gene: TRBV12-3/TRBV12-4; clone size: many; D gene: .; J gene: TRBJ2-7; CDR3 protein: CASTAGGRLEQYF; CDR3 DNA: TGTGCCAGCACCGCAGGGGGGAGACTCGAGCAGTACTTC
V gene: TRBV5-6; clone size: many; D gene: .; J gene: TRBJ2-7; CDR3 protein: CASSLRGITYEQYF; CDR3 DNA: TGTGCCAGCAGCTTGAGAGGAATCACCTACGAGCAGTACTTC
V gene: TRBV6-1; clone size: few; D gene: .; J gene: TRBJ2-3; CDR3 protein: CASNLGRRYGEDTQYF; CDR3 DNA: TGTGCCAGCAATCTCGGGCGCCGGTACGGGGAAGATACGCAGTATTTT
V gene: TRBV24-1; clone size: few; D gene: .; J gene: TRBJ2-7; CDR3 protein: CATSGTNSYEQYF; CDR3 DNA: TGTGCCACCAGTGGCACGAACTCCTACGAGCAGTACTTC
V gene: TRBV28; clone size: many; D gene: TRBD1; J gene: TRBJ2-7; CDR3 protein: CASSLWDRSSYEQYF; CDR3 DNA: TGTGCCAGCAGTTTATGGGACAGGAGCTCCTACGAGCAGTACTTC
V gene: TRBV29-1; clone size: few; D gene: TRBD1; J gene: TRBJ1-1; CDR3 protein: CSVEATDRGGTEAFF; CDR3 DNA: TGCAGCGTTGAAGCTACCGACAGGGGGGGGACTGAAGCTTTCTTT
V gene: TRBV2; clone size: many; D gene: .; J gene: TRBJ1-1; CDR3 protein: CASSLYRVGTEAFF; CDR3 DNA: TGTGCCAGCAGTCTTTACAGGGTGGGCACTGAAGCTTTCTTT
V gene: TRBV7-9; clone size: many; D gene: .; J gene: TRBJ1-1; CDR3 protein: CASSLARTDTEAFF; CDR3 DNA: TGTGCCAGCAGCTTGGCTAGGACGGACACTGAAGCTTTCTTT
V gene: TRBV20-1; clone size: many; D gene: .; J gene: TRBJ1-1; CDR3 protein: CSARSGDTEAFF; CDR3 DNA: TGCAGTGCTAGGTCGGGGGACACTGAAGCTTTCTTT
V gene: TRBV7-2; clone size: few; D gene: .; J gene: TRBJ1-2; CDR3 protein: CASSAPPQGGYGYTF; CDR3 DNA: TGTGCCAGCAGCGCCCCCCCGCAGGGTGGCTATGGCTACACCTTC
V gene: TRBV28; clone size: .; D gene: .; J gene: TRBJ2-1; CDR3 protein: CASSLLQDKQFF; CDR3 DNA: TGTGCCAGCAGTTTACTGCAGGATAAGCAGTTCTTC
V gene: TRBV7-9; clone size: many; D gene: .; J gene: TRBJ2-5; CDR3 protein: CASSLGKGETQYF; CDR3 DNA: TGTGCCAGCAGCTTAGGCAAGGGAGAGACCCAGTACTTC
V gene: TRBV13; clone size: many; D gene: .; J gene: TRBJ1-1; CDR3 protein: CASSLTRVNTEAFF; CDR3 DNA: TGTGCCAGCAGCCTGACAAGGGTGAACACTGAAGCTTTCTTT
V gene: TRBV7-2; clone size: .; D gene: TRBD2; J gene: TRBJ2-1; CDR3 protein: CASSPEIAGANEQFF; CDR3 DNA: TGTGCCAGCAGCCCAGAGATAGCGGGAGCCAATGAGCAGTTCTTC
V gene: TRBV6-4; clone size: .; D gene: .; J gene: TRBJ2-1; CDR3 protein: CASSPESGSYNEQFF; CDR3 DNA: TGTGCCAGCAGTCCTGAGAGCGGCTCCTACAATGAGCAGTTCTTC
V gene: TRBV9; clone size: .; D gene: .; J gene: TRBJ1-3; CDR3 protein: CASSVGGVSGNTIYF; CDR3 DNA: TGTGCCAGCAGCGTAGGTGGAGTCTCTGGAAACACCATATATTTT
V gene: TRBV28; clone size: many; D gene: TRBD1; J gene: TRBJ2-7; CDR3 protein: CASSGTGLGYEQYF; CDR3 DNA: TGTGCCAGCAGTGGGACAGGGTTGGGCTACGAGCAGTACTTC
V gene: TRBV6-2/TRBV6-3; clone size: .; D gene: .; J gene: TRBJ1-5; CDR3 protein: CASSNLPPRSNQPQHF; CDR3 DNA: TGTGCCAGCAGCAACCTCCCCCCCAGGAGCAATCAGCCCCAGCATTTT
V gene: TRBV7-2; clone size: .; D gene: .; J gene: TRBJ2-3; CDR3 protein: CASSLDVNTQYF; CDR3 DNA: TGTGCCAGCAGCTTAGATGTAAATACGCAGTATTTT
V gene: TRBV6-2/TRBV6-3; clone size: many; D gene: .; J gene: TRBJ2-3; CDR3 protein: CASSYVAGADTQYF; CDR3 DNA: TGTGCCAGCAGTTATGTGGCGGGGGCCGATACGCAGTATTTT
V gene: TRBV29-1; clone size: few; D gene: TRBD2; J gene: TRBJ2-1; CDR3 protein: CSGLTSGKGNEQFF; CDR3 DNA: TGCAGCGGCCTGACTAGCGGGAAGGGCAATGAGCAGTTCTTC
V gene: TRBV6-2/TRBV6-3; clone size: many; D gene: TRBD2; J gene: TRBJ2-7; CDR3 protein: CASSYHLAASYEQYF; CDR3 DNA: TGTGCCAGCAGTTACCACCTAGCGGCCTCCTACGAGCAGTACTTC
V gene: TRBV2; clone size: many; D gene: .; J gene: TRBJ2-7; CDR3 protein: CASRRSLTYEQYF; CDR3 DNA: TGTGCCAGCCGCAGGTCTCTAACCTACGAGCAGTACTTC
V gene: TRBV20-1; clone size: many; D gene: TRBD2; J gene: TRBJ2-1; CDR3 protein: CRGLAGGEQFF; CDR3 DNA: TGCAGGGGACTAGCGGGGGGTGAGCAGTTCTTC
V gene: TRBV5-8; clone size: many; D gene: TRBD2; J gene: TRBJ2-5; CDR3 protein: CASSPGTIQETQYF; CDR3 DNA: TGTGCCAGCAGTCCCGGGACTATACAAGAGACCCAGTACTTC
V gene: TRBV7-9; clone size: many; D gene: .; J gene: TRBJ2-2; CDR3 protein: CASSFGGSANTGELFF; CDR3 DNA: TGTGCCAGCAGCTTTGGGGGTTCGGCGAACACCGGGGAGCTGTTTTTT
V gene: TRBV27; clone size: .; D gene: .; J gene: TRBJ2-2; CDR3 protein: CASSLGNSPIGELFF; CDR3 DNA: TGTGCCAGCAGTTTAGGAAATAGCCCCATCGGGGAGCTGTTTTTT